What follows are 29 T cell receptor beta chains derived from one specimen sequenced in a study of CD8+ T cells in alopecia areata. Extraction and reverse transcription of RNA yielded cDNA as the sequencing template. Sequencing was performed with immunoSEQ multiplex PCR; in TCRdb, only in-frame clones are kept and a portion is missing. The sample holds roughly 100,000 clones; about 60% are singletons and the top ten take 7.5% to 9%. The sequencing input was CD4+ T cells sorted from blood. These receptors all stem from a human donor in good health.

V usage is TRBV15 and J usage is TRBJ2-1; D is unclear. V lost 8 bases and J lost 0, with 11 bases in between. This CDR3 comprises 14 residues. Germline CDR1 is LNHNV and CDR2 is YYDKDF (reference sequence). As DNA, the CDR3 is TGTGCCACCCGGTTTAGCAGCTCCTACAATGAGCAGTTCTTC. It translates to CATRFSSSYNEQFF. Combining the CDR3 with reference TRBV15 and TRBJ2-1 gives the whole variable domain DAMVIQNPRYQVTQFGKPVTLSCSQTLNHNVMYWYQQKSSQAPKLLFHYYDKDFNNEADTPDNFQSRRPNTSFCFLDIRSPGLGDTAMYLCATRFSSSYNEQFFGPGTRLTVL.

CDR3 in DNA: TGTGCCTGGAGTACGGGGACAGGGATTAACTATGGCTACACCTTC. Residues: CAWSTGTGINYGYTF. The rearrangement uses TRBV30 and TRBJ1-2, with 9 bases identical to TRBD1. Germline CDR1 and CDR2: GTSNPN and SVGIG (reference sequence). This CDR3 contains 15 residues. The V gene end was trimmed by 2 bases and the J gene end by 1 base; junction bases not matched to a gene: 5.

V and J are TRBV7-2 and TRBJ2-2; 7 bases are a match to TRBD1. J lost 4 bases, V lost 5 bases, and 4 bases had no gene match. Germline V gene sequence: CDR1 SGHTA, CDR2 FQGNSA. The CDR3 consists of 14 residues. For the CDR3, the DNA is TGTGCCAGCAGCGAACAGGGGTCCACCGGGGAGCTGTTTTTT. It codes for CASSEQGSTGELFF. Variable domain in full (rest from reference TRBV7-2 and TRBJ2-2): GAGVSQSPSNKVTEKGKDVELRCDPISGHTALYWYRQSLGQGLEFLIYFQGNSAPDKSGLPSDRFSAERTGGSVSTLTIQRTQQEDSAVYLCASSEQGSTGELFFGEGSRLTVL.

This clone appeared a few times. The V and J genes are TRBV29-1 and TRBJ1-2; D is unclear. Deletions cut 3 bases from V and 3 bases from J, with 11 bases between. Per the germline V gene, CDR1 is SQVTM and CDR2 is ANQGSEA. The CDR3 spans 13 residues. The CDR3 nucleotides are TGCAGCGTTGAGCCCCAAGGGTACTATGGCTACACCTTC. Protein: CSVEPQGYYGYTF.

This rearrangement joins TRBV25-1 to TRBJ1-1; possibly TRBD1 for D (5 bases). Per germline, CDR1 MGHDK and CDR2 SYGVNS. CDR3 length: 13 amino acids. Trimming pared 7 bases from V and 7 bases from J, leaving 16 bases between. The CDR3 sequence: CASIGGADIEAFF. The CDR3 bases are TGTGCCAGCATCGGGGGTGCTGATATTGAAGCTTTCTTT.

This chain joins TRBV29-1 and TRBJ2-3; 10 bases are shared with TRBD2. The CDR3 is 13 residues long. V trimming: 5 bases; J trimming: 4 bases; junction bases outside the gene matches: 3. The V gene's germline CDR1 is SQVTM and CDR2 ANQGSEA. CDR3 sequence: CSVSGGAADTQYF. The DNA for the CDR3 is TGCAGCGTTAGCGGGGGGGCCGCAGATACGCAGTATTTT.

The V call is TRBV7-2, the J call TRBJ2-7, with TRBD2 matching 11 bases. Germline values: CDR1 SGHTA, CDR2 FQGNSA. The CDR3 contains 14 residues. Trimming removed 5 bases from V and 5 bases from J; junction bases left unmatched: 5. The CDR3 DNA reads as TGTGCCAGCAGCCAGGGACTAGCGGTGGACGAGCAGTACTTC. This translates into CASSQGLAVDEQYF.

The chain links TRBV30 to TRBJ2-3, with TRBD1 matching 8 bases. Germline V gene sequence: CDR1 GTSNPN, CDR2 SVGIG (reference sequence). There are 15 residues in the CDR3. V lost 3 bases and J lost 2; bases outside the gene matches: 7. The CDR3 protein is CAWRRTGIDTDTQYF. For the CDR3, the DNA is TGTGCCTGGAGGCGGACAGGGATAGACACAGATACGCAGTATTTT.

This chain uses TRBV7-2 with TRBJ2-7; the match to TRBD2 covers 10 bases. V was pared by 3 bases and J by 12 bases, with 11 bases of the junction left unmatched. The germline CDR1 and CDR2 sequences are SGHTA and FQGNSA. The CDR3 has 14 residues. In DNA form, the CDR3 reads TGTGCCAGCAGCTTTAGCGGGGAGCGGGGGGGCCTGTACTTC. Its translation is CASSFSGERGGLYF.

The rearrangement uses TRBV5-1 and TRBJ2-1, with 7 bases that match TRBD1. Germline loops: CDR1 SGHRS, CDR2 YFSETQ. The V gene end was trimmed by 3 bases and the J gene end by 1 base; junction bases not matched to a gene: 1. The CDR3 extends over 14 amino acids. CDR3 loop: CASSWGQSYNEQFF. CDR3 nucleotide sequence: TGCGCCAGCAGCTGGGGACAGTCCTACAATGAGCAGTTCTTC.

The chain recombines TRBV2 with TRBJ2-7; 7 nucleotides agree with TRBD2. Trimming at V came to 6 bases and at J to 3 bases, leaving 11 bases not matched to a gene. The CDR3 runs to 15 residues. Per germline, CDR1 SNHLY and CDR2 FYNNEI. The CDR3 spells CASRAPLGGNYEQYF. CDR3 DNA sequence: TGTGCCAGCAGGGCCCCTCTCGGGGGGAACTACGAGCAGTACTTC. Filled out from reference TRBV2 and TRBJ2-7, the complete variable domain reads EPEVTQTPSHQVTQMGQEVILRCVPISNHLYFYWYRQILGQKVEFLVSFYNNEISEKSEIFDDQFSVERPDGSNFTLKIRSTKLEDSAMYFCASRAPLGGNYEQYFGPGTRLTVT.

A word on this clone: This sample also contains other DNA sequences that code for the same CDR3. V is TRBV6-5 and J is TRBJ1-2, with D unclear. V dropped 5 bases and J dropped 2 bases, with 9 bases sitting between them. The germline V gene encodes CDR1 MNHEY and CDR2 SVGAGI. The CDR3 has 13 residues. The CDR3 here is CASSPTGNYGYTF. Here the CDR3 DNA reads TGTGCCAGCAGTCCGACCGGCAACTATGGCTACACCTTC.

This clone was counted only a few times. The genes are TRBV19 and TRBJ2-1, with 10 bases lining up with TRBD1. Germline trimming cut 5 bases from V and 1 base from J; bases unmatched to any gene: 5. Germline V gene sequence: CDR1 LNHDA, CDR2 SQIVND (reference sequence). There are 16 residues in the CDR3. CDR3: CASSLRDRGSYNEQFF. The CDR3 DNA reads as TGTGCCAGTAGTCTCCGGGACAGGGGATCCTACAATGAGCAGTTCTTC.

This clone was recorded a few times. The CDR3 reads CASSEGQGNEKLFF. In nucleotides, the CDR3 is TGTGCCAGCAGTGAAGGACAGGGGAATGAAAAACTGTTTTTT. The rearrangement joins TRBV25-1 to TRBJ1-4, with 9 bases aligning to TRBD1. The CDR3 covers 14 residues. Germline CDR1 MGHDK, CDR2 SYGVNS. V was clipped by 2 bases and J by 5 bases; unmatched bases: 0.

V and J are TRBV2 and TRBJ2-7; 7 nucleotides align to TRBD1. The CDR3 runs to 13 residues. Germline lookup yields CDR1 SNHLY and CDR2 FYNNEI. J gave up 5 bases and V 3 bases, and 4 bases lay outside the gene matches. The CDR3 nucleotides read TGTGCCAGCAGTGAGGGACAGAACGACGAGCAGTACTTC. Protein sequence: CASSEGQNDEQYF.

This chain joins TRBV7-2 and TRBJ2-5; tentatively, D is TRBD1 (5 bases). CDR1 and CDR2 from the germline V gene are SGHTA and FQGNSA. Trimming removed 2 bases from V and 10 bases from J, with 11 bases in between. The CDR3 has 12 amino acids. CDR3 DNA: TGTGCCAGCAGCTTACAGGGTCTTGTCCAGTACTTC. Translating it yields CASSLQGLVQYF.

J is TRBJ1-1 and V is TRBV5-1; D is unclear. V dropped 5 bases and J dropped 5 bases, with 19 bases sitting between them. The CDR3 is 15 amino acids. Germline CDR1 SGHRS, CDR2 YFSETQ. The CDR3 DNA reads as TGCGCCAGCAGTCCGACCGGGCAGTCCGAGACTGAAGCTTTCTTT. This sequence encodes CASSPTGQSETEAFF.

The rearrangement joins TRBV6-6 to TRBJ1-6; possible D gene TRBD1, 5 bases. Germline CDR1 reads MNHNY; CDR2 reads SVGAGI (reference sequence). The CDR3 runs to 14 residues. Between the trimmed V and J ends, which lost 3 bases and 9 bases, there was a span of 12 bases. The CDR3 nucleotides are TGTGCCAGCAGTTATGGGGGGAAGAGTTCACCCCTCCACTTT. This codes for CASSYGGKSSPLHF.

This clone was picked up many times. This chain links TRBV7-9 with TRBJ1-1, with D perhaps matching TRBD1 (5 bases). CDR3 length: 16 residues. In germline, CDR1 is SEHNR, CDR2 FQNEAQ (reference sequence). V was cut by 9 bases and J by 3 bases, with 23 bases left in between. CDR3 sequence reads: CASCKPGPDGYTEAFF. CDR3 coding DNA: TGTGCCAGTTGTAAACCGGGACCTGATGGGTACACTGAAGCTTTCTTT.

Only one count was recorded for this clone. The chain links TRBV29-1 to TRBJ2-3; 7 bases map to TRBD1. Germline V gene lookup returns CDR1 SQVTM and CDR2 ANQGSEA. CDR3 length: 15 amino acids. J gave up 0 bases and V 4 bases, and 7 bases lay outside the gene matches. DNA of the CDR3: TGCAGCGTTGTCTTTCAGGGGGAGAGCACAGATACGCAGTATTTT. Amino acids: CSVVFQGESTDTQYF.

J is TRBJ2-5 and V is TRBV27; 10 bases are shared with TRBD2. From germline, CDR1 is MNHEY and CDR2 SMNVEV (reference sequence). This CDR3 region has 15 residues. J was trimmed by 2 bases and V by 6 bases; bases with no gene match: 6. The chain's CDR3 is CASRSGGAGQETQYF. The CDR3 DNA follows: TGTGCCAGCAGAAGCGGGGGGGCGGGTCAAGAGACCCAGTACTTC.

The rearrangement uses TRBV5-1 and TRBJ1-1; D is undetermined. Germline CDR1 SGHRS, CDR2 YFSETQ. The CDR3 is made up of 13 amino acids. Trimming cost V 0 bases and J 6 bases, with 9 bases left between them. CDR3 residues: CASSLAGRSEAFF. Here the CDR3 DNA reads TGCGCCAGCAGCTTGGCCGGCAGGTCTGAAGCTTTCTTT.

This chain links TRBV30 with TRBJ2-3; D might be TRBD2 (5 bases). The CDR3 consists of 14 residues. V was pared by 8 bases and J by 0 bases, with 15 bases between. Germline CDR1 and CDR2: GTSNPN and SVGIG (reference sequence). The CDR3 loop reads CARTVGVSTDTQYF. CDR3 nucleotide sequence: TGTGCCCGGACGGTCGGGGTTAGCACAGATACGCAGTATTTT.

The chain combines TRBV7-2 with TRBJ2-7; 8 nucleotides match TRBD1. Germline trimming cut 5 bases from V and 0 bases from J; bases unmatched to any gene: 3. This CDR3 spans 14 amino acids. From germline, CDR1 is SGHTA and CDR2 FQGNSA. CDR3 region: CASSQTGVSYEQYF. CDR3 coding DNA: TGTGCCAGCAGCCAGACAGGGGTCTCCTACGAGCAGTACTTC. Based on the CDR3 plus reference TRBV7-2 and TRBJ2-7, the full variable domain is GAGVSQSPSNKVTEKGKDVELRCDPISGHTALYWYRQSLGQGLEFLIYFQGNSAPDKSGLPSDRFSAERTGGSVSTLTIQRTQQEDSAVYLCASSQTGVSYEQYFGPGTRLTVT.

This clone has a handful of counts. The J gene is TRBJ1-1, the V gene TRBV29-1, with D uncertain. With 2 bases removed from V and 1 base from J, the gap between germline ends came to 8 bases. Germline lookup yields CDR1 SQVTM and CDR2 ANQGSEA. The CDR3 length is 13 residues. The CDR3 spells CSVERRTNTEAFF. The CDR3 DNA sequence: TGCAGCGTTGAAAGACGGACGAACACTGAAGCTTTCTTT.

Remarks on this clone: The same CDR3 arises from other DNA sequences in this sample as well. This rearrangement joins TRBV5-1 to TRBJ2-2; D is unresolved. V was shortened by 1 base and J by 0 bases, with 4 bases between the two germline ends. Germline loops: CDR1 SGHRS, CDR2 YFSETQ. The CDR3 contains 14 residues. The CDR3 DNA reads TGCGCCAGCAGCTTGAGAGCGAACACCGGGGAGCTGTTTTTT. As protein: CASSLRANTGELFF.

This clone occurred once. V gene TRBV15 combines with J gene TRBJ2-3; TRBD2 agrees at 11 bases. The CDR3 sequence is 15 residues long. CDR1 and CDR2 from the germline V gene are LNHNV and YYDKDF (reference sequence). The V and J ends lost 6 bases and 6 bases, in that order; junction bases with no gene match: 8. CDR3 nucleotide sequence: TGTGCCACCAGTAATAGCGGGGGGGCCGCGGATACGCAGTATTTT. Its protein is CATSNSGGAADTQYF.

This clone was counted a few times. The chain employs TRBV13 and TRBJ1-6; no reliable D call. Germline CDR1 is PRHDT and CDR2 is FYEKMQ (reference sequence). The ends were cut back, 0 bases at V and 5 bases at J, with 8 bases in the middle. The CDR3 covers 15 residues. In nucleotides, the CDR3 is TGTGCCAGCAGCTTAGGACGGTACCATAATTCACCCCTCCACTTT. This translates into CASSLGRYHNSPLHF.

The V gene is TRBV28, the J gene TRBJ2-1; the match to TRBD1 covers 8 bases. CDR3 size: 17 residues. Trimming at V came to 4 bases and at J to 9 bases, leaving 17 bases not matched to a gene. The germline V gene has CDR1 MDHEN and CDR2 SYDVKM. The chain's CDR3 is CASSSPSRDRRFGEQFF. For the CDR3, the DNA is TGTGCCAGCAGTTCCCCCAGCCGGGACAGGAGGTTTGGTGAGCAGTTCTTC.